These T cell receptor beta chains were read from a single sample in a study of T cells in tumors after PD-1 blockade. The table came from immunoSEQ multiplex PCR; TCRdb's copy has only in-frame clones and leaves some out. Of under 50,000 clones listed, roughly 80% are singletons. The sample was PBMCs, taken before anti-PD-1 therapy. The receptor set was obtained from a human donor with advanced basal cell or squamous cell carcinoma (not recorded which). The CDR3 runs from the conserved cysteine through the conserved F or W. D genes are given only for firm matches. Clone sizes are given selectively: once, few, many, or a class where the clone is expanded.

size	V	J	D	DNA	CDR3
.	TRBV5-1	TRBJ1-1	.	TGCGCCAGCAGCTCACGACGAAACAGTGAGCTGAACACTGAAGCTTTCTTT	CASSSRRNSELNTEAFF
few	TRBV18	TRBJ2-2	.	TGTGCCAGCTCCGGGACGGATACCGGGGAGCTGTTTTTT	CASSGTDTGELFF
few	TRBV6-4	TRBJ2-2	TRBD1	TGTGCCAGCAGTGTCACAGGGGACACCGGGGAGCTGTTTTTT	CASSVTGDTGELFF
.	TRBV5-1	TRBJ2-5	TRBD2	TGCGCCAGCAGCGAGAATCGGGGGGGTCGGGAGACCCAGTACTTC	CASSENRGGRETQYF
once	TRBV6-1	TRBJ2-5	TRBD2	TGTGCCAGCAGTGAAGCGGGACTAGCCGGGGAGACCCAGTACTTC	CASSEAGLAGETQYF
.	TRBV20-1	TRBJ2-5	.	TGCAGTGCTAGGTACCAAGAGACCCAGTACTTC	CSARYQETQYF
few	TRBV5-8	TRBJ1-5	.	TGTGCCAGCAGCTTGGAAAGGGGAGGTCAGCCCCAGCATTTT	CASSLERGGQPQHF
.	TRBV5-1	TRBJ2-2	TRBD1	TGCGCCAGCAGCTTAACACAGGGGGCTGGTACCGGGGAGCTGTTTTTT	CASSLTQGAGTGELFF
.	TRBV19	TRBJ2-7	TRBD1	TGTGCCAGTAGTATAGGGACAGGGGTGGTCTCCTACGAGCAGTACTTC	CASSIGTGVVSYEQYF
few	TRBV2	TRBJ1-6	TRBD1	TGTGCCAGCAGTGTCGACAGGGGTTCACCCCTCCACTTT	CASSVDRGSPLHF
few	TRBV7-9	TRBJ2-2	.	TGTGCCAGCAGCCCAAGAGGACAGCAGGACACCGGGGAGCTGTTTTTT	CASSPRGQQDTGELFF
once	TRBV9	TRBJ2-2	.	TGTGCCAGCAGCGTAGGACGGGACACCGGGGAGCTGTTTTTT	CASSVGRDTGELFF
.	TRBV5-6	TRBJ1-2	.	TGTGCCAGCCTCCTAACCGGGAGGGGTGCTGGCTACACCTTC	CASLLTGRGAGYTF
.	TRBV6-5	TRBJ1-2	.	TGTGCCAGCAGTAAGACCGGGACGGACACTTATGGCTACACCTTC	CASSKTGTDTYGYTF
.	TRBV27	TRBJ1-2	TRBD1	TGTGCCAGCAGTTTCGGGACAGGCCCTCGCACCTTC	CASSFGTGPRTF
.	TRBV6-5	TRBJ1-1	.	TGTGCCACAGGAGGGGGTGTGGACACTGAAGCTTTCTTT	CATGGGVDTEAFF
.	TRBV4-2	TRBJ2-1	.	TGTGCCAGCAGCCGCGGGGGCCTCCCCTCCTACAATGAGCAGTTCTTC	CASSRGGLPSYNEQFF
.	TRBV7-3	TRBJ1-1	.	TGTGCCAGCAGCTTACGCGCAGGTGGTTGGGCAGTTAACATGAACACTGAAGCTTTCTTT	CASSLRAGGWAVNMNTEAFF
.	TRBV5-6	TRBJ2-7	TRBD2	TGTGCCAGCAGCTTGGTTTTTAGCGGGAGGGGGTACGAGCAGTACTTC	CASSLVFSGRGYEQYF
.	TRBV2	TRBJ2-2	.	TGTGCCAGCAGAGGGTCCCCAGCCAACACCGGGGAGCTGTTTTTT	CASRGSPANTGELFF
.	TRBV10-3	TRBJ2-2	.	TGTGCCTCCAGGGTGGGAGACACCGGGGAGCTGTTTTTT	CASRVGDTGELFF
.	TRBV12-3/TRBV12-4	TRBJ1-1	.	TGTGCCAGCAGTTTTCCCGGGTCTGAAGCTTTCTTT	CASSFPGSEAFF